The 32 T cell receptor beta chains in this list originate from one sample, sequenced in a study of T cell repertoires in aging, cancer and after chemotherapy (dated by TCRdb to between 2018 and 2020). Sequencing used an Illumina MiSeq. Rearranged TRB sequences spanning V, D and J segments were amplified in a multiplex touch-down PCR with a mixed TRB-A/B primer pool. TCRdb reprocessed the public reads (quality trimming at Q25 with fastp, clone calling with MiXCR) and kept in-frame beta chains. Identical CDR3 protein sequences are pooled into one entry, listed with their most common genes and DNA. Here the sample has around 11,000 distinct CDR3 sequences; around 38% occur a single time. Of the sample, about 1.8% is held by the ten largest clones. Genomic DNA extracted from peripheral blood, rather than sorted cells or RNA, was used as the source for amplification of TCR beta rearrangements. Material for sequencing was blood. All receptors derive from a human donor in good health.

The chain uses TRBV6-5 and TRBJ2-1, with D uncertain. This CDR3 has 15 residues. Germline V gene lookup returns CDR1 MNHEY and CDR2 SVGAGI. V was trimmed by 5 bases and J by 5 bases, leaving 16 bases between them. CDR3 sequence (DNA): TGTGCCAGCAGTGAAGTGTCGGCCGGTAACAATGAGCAGTTCTTC. Its translation: CASSEVSAGNNEQFF.

The V gene is TRBV6-5, the J gene TRBJ1-4, with 8 bases that match TRBD1. Germline trimming cut 4 bases from V and 4 bases from J; bases unmatched to any gene: 8. CDR1 is MNHEY, CDR2 SVGAGI, per germline. The CDR3 extends over 16 amino acids. DNA for the CDR3: TGTGCCAGCAGTTTAATACAGGGGGGCGGTAATGAAAAACTGTTTTTT. The encoded protein is CASSLIQGGGNEKLFF.

This chain connects TRBV6-5 to TRBJ2-3; TRBD1 aligns across 7 bases. CDR3 length: 13 amino acids. The junction had 3 bases not matched to a gene; V was cut back by 4 bases and J by 5 bases. Germline V gene data show CDR1 as MNHEY and CDR2 as SVGAGI. The CDR3 loop reads CASSFTGVDTQYF. The DNA for the CDR3 is TGTGCCAGCAGTTTTACAGGGGTAGATACGCAGTATTTT.

The V gene is TRBV19, the J gene TRBJ2-7; D perhaps matches TRBD2 (6 bases). Trimming took 4 bases from V and 5 from J, leaving 12 bases between them. Germline CDR1 reads LNHDA; CDR2 reads SQIVND (reference sequence). The CDR3 is 13 residues long. The CDR3 is CASSRGESHEQYF. In DNA form, the CDR3 reads TGTGCCAGTAGTAGGGGGGAATCCCACGAGCAGTACTTC.

The V and J genes are TRBV12-3 or TRBV12-4 and TRBJ1-2; TRBD1 matches at 9 bases. V gave up 5 bases and J gave up 9 bases; unmatched junction bases: 13. This CDR3 is built from 15 residues. In nucleotides, the CDR3 is TGTGCCAGCAGTGAAACTGGGACAGGGATGTGGAGCTACACCTTC. It encodes CASSETGTGMWSYTF.

The chain employs TRBV20-1 and TRBJ1-1; D not resolved. CDR3 length equals 12 residues. The V end lost 2 bases, the J end lost 6 bases, and 10 bases lay between the germline ends. CDR1 is DFQATT, CDR2 SNEGSKA, per germline (reference sequence). The CDR3 DNA is TGCAGTGCTAGATCCGGATCCTCTGAAGCTTTCTTT. This sequence encodes CSARSGSSEAFF.

The chain employs TRBV27 and TRBJ1-1, with a tentative D call TRBD1 (6 bases). Trimming took off 2 bases at V and 4 bases at J, with 14 bases between the two ends. The CDR3 is 15 residues long. CDR1 and CDR2 from the germline V gene are MNHEY and SMNVEV (reference sequence). The chain's CDR3 is CASSLGSTGLTEAFF. As DNA, the CDR3 is TGTGCCAGCAGTTTAGGTTCTACAGGGCTCACTGAAGCTTTCTTT.

The V gene is TRBV12-3 or TRBV12-4, the J gene TRBJ2-7, with TRBD2 as a possible D gene (6 bases). The CDR3 has 13 residues. Deletions cut 3 bases from V and 2 bases from J, with 8 bases between. The CDR3 loop is CASSLGGPYEQYV. The CDR3 DNA reads as TGTGCCAGCAGTTTGGGGGGTCCCTACGAGCAGTACGTC.

This clonotype was seen only a few times. The chain employs TRBV15 and TRBJ1-1; D is ambiguous. V lost 6 bases and J 0 bases, leaving 8 bases between the germline ends. In germline, CDR1 is LNHNV, CDR2 YYDKDF (reference sequence). There are 13 residues in the CDR3. The CDR3 here is CATRSTVNTEAFF. In DNA, the CDR3 is TGTGCCACCAGGTCAACGGTGAACACTGAAGCTTTCTTT.

This sequence joins TRBV6-5 and TRBJ2-2; 10 bases are a match to TRBD2. CDR3 length: 15 residues. The V gene's germline CDR1 is MNHEY and CDR2 SVGAGI. Trimming removed 2 bases from V and 3 bases from J; junction bases left unmatched: 0. Written as DNA, the CDR3 is TGTGCCAGCAGTTACGGGACTAGCGACACCGGGGAGCTGTTTTTT. It yields the protein CASSYGTSDTGELFF.

This clonotype was seen only a few times. V is TRBV28 and J is TRBJ2-7; no reliable D call. Germline CDR1 and CDR2: MDHEN and SYDVKM. The CDR3 spans 15 residues. V lost 6 bases to trimming and J lost 2 bases, with 17 bases between them. CDR3 amino acids: CASSRRTDLTYEQYV. CDR3 nucleotides: TGTGCCAGCAGCCGACGGACGGACCTGACCTACGAGCAGTACGTC.

The rearrangement links TRBV7-2 to TRBJ2-1, with D perhaps matching TRBD1 or TRBD2 (5 bases each). The CDR3 runs to 16 residues. Germline CDR1 and CDR2: SGHTA and FQGNSA. The V gene lost 5 bases and the J gene lost 6 bases, with 20 bases spanning the gap. The CDR3 sequence is CASSQTWGEGLNEQFF. The CDR3 DNA sequence: TGTGCCAGCAGCCAGACGTGGGGCGAGGGGCTCAATGAGCAGTTCTTC.

On this clonotype: Its ends do not fully match the called genes, so a read error is possible. V usage is TRBV7-9 and J usage is TRBJ2-2; D not certain. Germline loops: CDR1 SEHNR, CDR2 FQNEAQ (reference sequence). The CDR3 covers 14 residues. The CDR3 protein is CASSSTANTGELFF. CDR3 nucleotides: TGTGCTAGCAGTTCAACAGCGAACACCGGGGAGCTGTTTTTT.

The rearrangement uses TRBV5-8 and TRBJ1-2, with no clear D. The germline CDR1 and CDR2 sequences are SGHTS and YDEGEE. The germline V and J ends were trimmed by 4 bases and 2 bases, with 12 bases remaining between them. The CDR3 contains 14 residues. The CDR3 is CASSPGSWNYGYTF. Written as DNA, the CDR3 is TGTGCCAGCAGCCCCGGGTCTTGGAACTATGGCTACACCTTC.

This clonotype is medium-sized (0.01 to 0.1%). The chain has TRBV7-2 and TRBJ2-7; no clear D gene. V gave up 5 bases and J gave up 5 bases, with 10 bases separating them. The CDR3 is 12 residues long. CDR1 is SGHTA and CDR2 is FQGNSA in the germline V gene. CDR3 nucleotides: TGTGCCAGCAGCCCTCAAGGACACGAGCAGTACTTC. Translation: CASSPQGHEQYF.

The V gene is TRBV29-1, the J gene TRBJ2-5; the match to TRBD1 covers 9 bases. The germline V gene has CDR1 SQVTM and CDR2 ANQGSEA. The CDR3 spans 10 residues. After removal of 4 bases from V and 14 bases from J, the junction contained 5 bases not matched to a gene. The CDR3 nucleotides are TGCAGCGTTGTCCGGGACAGGGACTACTTC. Its translation: CSVVRDRDYF. Looking up the rest from reference TRBV29-1 and TRBJ2-5 gives the full variable domain: SAVISQKPSRDICQRGTSLTIQCQVDSQVTMMFWYRQQPGQSLTLIATANQGSEATYESGFVIDKFPISRPNLTFSTLTVSNMSPEDSSIYLCSVVRDRDYFGPGTRLLVL.

V gene TRBV20-1 combines with J gene TRBJ1-5, with TRBD1 as a possible D gene (5 bases). Trimming took off 6 bases at V and 12 bases at J, with 15 bases between the two ends. There are 11 residues in the CDR3. Germline V gene data show CDR1 as DFQATT and CDR2 as SNEGSKA (reference sequence). The CDR3 is CSANLGDFQHF. The CDR3 region has the DNA TGCAGTGCCAACCTGGGGGATTTCCAGCATTTT.

This clonotype appeared a few times. V gene TRBV20-1 combines with J gene TRBJ1-5; D is uncertain. In germline, CDR1 is DFQATT, CDR2 SNEGSKA (reference sequence). The CDR3 covers 14 residues. Trimming shortened V by 5 bases and J by 6 bases, and 17 bases separated the two germline ends. The CDR3 nucleotides read TGCAGTGCTTCACCGGGCCCCACTTTTCAGCCCCAGCATTTT. Translation gives CSASPGPTFQPQHF.

The CDR3 loop reads CASGQTVFTEAFF. In DNA form, the CDR3 reads TGTGCCAGCGGCCAGACAGTTTTCACTGAAGCTTTCTTT. V is TRBV11-3 and J is TRBJ1-1, with D perhaps matching TRBD1 (5 bases). Trimming took off 8 bases at V and 4 bases at J, with 14 bases between the two ends. The CDR3 length is 13 residues. The germline V gene encodes CDR1 SGHNT and CDR2 YENEEA.

This clonotype has just one count. This chain connects TRBV7-9 to TRBJ2-1; TRBD2 matches at 16 bases. J gave up 0 bases and V 5 bases, and 10 bases lay outside the gene matches. CDR3 size: 20 residues. Germline CDR1 and CDR2: SEHNR and FQNEAQ (reference sequence). The CDR3 protein is CASSTGLAGGQHSSYNEQFF. The CDR3, as DNA: TGTGCCAGCAGCACGGGACTAGCGGGGGGGCAGCATAGCTCCTACAATGAGCAGTTCTTC.

The sample holds a few counts of this clonotype. The chain carries TRBV5-5 and TRBJ2-2; possibly TRBD2 for D (6 bases). Germline-derived CDR1 and CDR2 are SGHKS and YYEKEE (reference sequence). V was clipped by 0 bases and J by 4 bases, with 7 bases between them. The CDR3 sequence is 14 residues long. The CDR3: CASSLDGGTGELFF. The CDR3, as DNA: TGTGCCAGCAGCTTGGACGGGGGCACCGGGGAGCTGTTTTTT.

A few counts support this clonotype. This CDR3 is CASSPIRGPGYTF. Here the CDR3 DNA reads TGCGCCAGCAGCCCGATAAGGGGGCCTGGCTACACCTTC. The rearrangement links TRBV5-1 to TRBJ1-2; 7 nucleotides line up with TRBD1. The CDR3 runs to 13 residues. Germline V gives CDR1 SGHRS, CDR2 YFSETQ. V gave up 4 bases and J gave up 7 bases; unmatched junction bases: 7.

The gene calls are TRBV20-1 and TRBJ2-2, with D unresolved. With 4 bases removed from V and 7 bases from J, the gap between germline ends came to 13 bases. This CDR3 region has 13 residues. Germline values: CDR1 DFQATT, CDR2 SNEGSKA (reference sequence). CDR3 region: CSAKTLSGGELFF. CDR3 DNA: TGCAGTGCTAAGACACTTTCTGGCGGGGAGCTGTTTTTT.

This clonotype was seen more than once but under ten times. The gene calls are TRBV20-1 and TRBJ1-2, with D possibly TRBD1 on 5 matching bases. This CDR3 region has 11 residues. Germline CDR1 and CDR2: DFQATT and SNEGSKA (reference sequence). CDR3 loop: CSEGRVYGYTF. The CDR3 coding sequence is TGCAGCGAGGGCAGGGTGTACGGCTACACCTTC.

The chain uses TRBV27 and TRBJ1-5; no firm D call. The CDR3 covers 15 residues. CDR1 MNHEY and CDR2 SMNVEV come from the germline V gene (reference sequence). Trimming took 3 bases from V and 0 from J, leaving 9 bases between them. This CDR3 reads CASSFNGISNQPQHF. DNA for the CDR3: TGTGCCAGCAGTTTTAACGGAATTAGCAATCAGCCCCAGCATTTT.

This chain connects TRBV30 to TRBJ2-7; a possible D gene is TRBD2 (5 bases). Germline CDR1 and CDR2: GTSNPN and SVGIG (reference sequence). The CDR3 is 14 residues long. Trimming took off 4 bases at V and 1 base at J, with 14 bases between the two ends. CDR3 bases: TGTGCCTGGACTCTGCGGAGGAGGTCCTACGAGCAGTACTTC. Protein sequence: CAWTLRRRSYEQYF.

A word on this clonotype: Relative to the germline gene, one junction end is altered; a read error may explain this. J is TRBJ1-2 and V is TRBV9; D might be TRBD1 (6 bases). The CDR3 has 13 residues. Germline V gene data show CDR1 as SGDLS and CDR2 as YYNGEE. The CDR3 DNA follows: TGTGCCATCAGCGGAGGGGGGTTGTATGGCTACACCTTC. Amino acid sequence: CAISGGGLYGYTF.

The chain recombines TRBV6-5 with TRBJ2-3; 8 nucleotides agree with TRBD2. The CDR3 is 15 residues long. Trimming at V came to 0 bases and at J to 1 base, leaving 0 bases not matched to a gene. Germline V gene data show CDR1 as MNHEY and CDR2 as SVGAGI. This CDR3 reads CASSYSRGGTDTQYF. The CDR3 DNA reads TGTGCCAGCAGTTACTCGCGGGGGGGCACAGATACGCAGTATTTT.

The chain recombines TRBV20-1 with TRBJ2-7; D is unclear. This CDR3 is built from 12 residues. Germline CDR1 and CDR2: DFQATT and SNEGSKA (reference sequence). With 5 bases removed from V and 1 base from J, the gap between germline ends came to 9 bases. The CDR3 loop is CSAAKGSYEQYV. For the CDR3, the DNA is TGCAGTGCTGCCAAAGGTTCCTACGAGCAGTACGTC.

The gene calls are TRBV25-1 and TRBJ1-1; D is perhaps TRBD1 (6 bases). Germline lookup yields CDR1 MGHDK and CDR2 SYGVNS. The V and J ends lost 4 bases and 3 bases respectively, with 18 bases between them. This CDR3 region has 16 residues. DNA of the CDR3: TGTGCCAGCAGTGGAGATCCTCGGGGGCGCGACACTGAAGCTTTCTTT. Amino acid sequence: CASSGDPRGRDTEAFF.

This clonotype was counted a few times. One end of the junction varies from germline; a read error may be responsible. The chain joins TRBV4-2 to TRBJ2-3, with no clear D. The germline V gene encodes CDR1 LGHNA and CDR2 YNFKEQ. CDR3 length: 13 amino acids. DNA of the CDR3: TGCGCCAGCAGCCAAGTGGGCACAGATACGCAGTATTTT. Amino acids: CASSQVGTDTQYF.

The J gene is TRBJ1-2, the V gene TRBV19, with D possibly TRBD1 on 6 matching bases. V dropped 3 bases and J dropped 4 bases, with 15 bases sitting between them. The CDR3 consists of 15 residues. Germline lookup yields CDR1 LNHDA and CDR2 SQIVND (reference sequence). As DNA, the CDR3 is TGTGCCAGTAGTATGTCGGCAGGGGTCTTCTATGGCTACACCTTC. Amino acids: CASSMSAGVFYGYTF.